This entry lists 20 T cell receptor beta chains sequenced from one sample in a study of T cells in localized non-small cell lung cancer. Libraries were prepared by immunoSEQ multiplex PCR; TCRdb keeps only in-frame clonotypes and omits some of them. The sample shows fewer than 9,000 clones, approximately 90% of them seen only once. The specimen was peripheral blood mononuclear cells, collected before any cancer treatment. The receptors derive from a male donor at least 60 years old with stage II lung adenocarcinoma.

V gene TRBV5-1 combines with J gene TRBJ2-5; 8 nucleotides line up with TRBD1. The CDR3 length is 15 residues. In germline, CDR1 is SGHRS, CDR2 YFSETQ. V was pared by 0 bases and J by 5 bases, with 6 bases of the junction left unmatched. CDR3 region: CASSLGPGGDETQYF. The CDR3 DNA reads as TGCGCCAGCAGCTTGGGGCCAGGGGGCGATGAGACCCAGTACTTC.

The gene calls are TRBV6-1 and TRBJ2-1, with 14 bases identical to TRBD2. The CDR3 is made up of 16 amino acids. The junction had 7 bases not matched to a gene; V was cut back by 3 bases and J by 9 bases. Germline V CDR1 and CDR2: MNHNS, SASEGT. CDR3 in amino acids: CASSDVGLAGGREQFF. The CDR3 nucleotides are TGTGCCAGCAGTGATGTCGGACTAGCGGGGGGACGTGAGCAGTTCTTC.

This chain uses TRBV11-2 with TRBJ1-2; 10 bases are a match to TRBD1. The CDR3 is 15 amino acids. Germline V gene sequence: CDR1 SGHAT, CDR2 FQNNGV. V was pared by 3 bases and J by 6 bases, with 7 bases of the junction left unmatched. In nucleotides, the CDR3 is TGTGCCAGCAGCTTGACCGGGACAGGGGAACATGGCTACACCTTC. This encodes CASSLTGTGEHGYTF.

The rearrangement joins TRBV7-2 to TRBJ2-1, with 11 bases matching TRBD2. The CDR3 sequence is 15 residues long. The germline gives CDR1 SGHTA, CDR2 FQGNSA. V shed 5 bases, J shed 6 bases, and the junction held 6 bases outside the gene matches. CDR3 in DNA: TGTGCCAGCAGCCCGACTAGCGGGGAGGGCAATGAGCAGTTCTTC. This gives the protein CASSPTSGEGNEQFF.

V is TRBV6-5 and J is TRBJ1-3; weak D call: TRBD1 (6 bases). The CDR3 spans 15 residues. CDR1 and CDR2 from the germline V gene are MNHEY and SVGAGI. V lost 4 bases, J lost 1 base, and 11 bases lay in between. CDR3 bases: TGTGCCAGCAGTTCCGTCGACAGGTCTGGAAACACCATATATTTT. It yields the protein CASSSVDRSGNTIYF.

The J gene is TRBJ2-3, the V gene TRBV7-6, with TRBD2 as a possible D gene (6 bases). Trimming took 4 bases from V and 0 from J, leaving 14 bases between them. Germline V lookup: CDR1 SGHVS, CDR2 FNYEAQ. The CDR3 sequence is 16 residues long. The CDR3 DNA is TGTGCCAGCAGCTCGGCGGGATGGGGAAGCACAGATACGCAGTATTTT. Amino acid sequence: CASSSAGWGSTDTQYF.

The rearrangement links TRBV7-9 to TRBJ1-3; D call uncertain. Germline CDR1 is SEHNR and CDR2 is FQNEAQ (reference sequence). Trimming stripped 5 bases from V and 1 base from J, with 15 bases between. The CDR3 is 16 amino acids. The CDR3 nucleotides are TGTGCCAGCAGCCTGTGGTTGGGGATTTCTGGAAACACCATATATTTT. Its protein is CASSLWLGISGNTIYF. The entire variable domain, with the rest obtained from reference TRBV7-9 and TRBJ1-3, is as follows: DTGVSQNPRHKITKRGQNVTFRCDPISEHNRLYWYRQTLGQGPEFLTYFQNEAQLEKSRLLSDRFSAERPKGSFSTLEIQRTEQGDSAMYLCASSLWLGISGNTIYFGEGSWLTVV.

This chain connects TRBV19 to TRBJ1-1, with a tentative D call TRBD1 (6 bases). Germline CDR1 and CDR2: LNHDA and SQIVND (reference sequence). This CDR3 is built from 14 residues. The germline V and J ends were trimmed by 5 bases and 4 bases, with 14 bases remaining between them. Here the CDR3 DNA reads TGTGCCAGTAGTGATAAACCGGGGGCCACTGAAGCTTTCTTT. Encoded protein: CASSDKPGATEAFF.

This sequence joins TRBV5-8 and TRBJ1-1, with 7 bases identical to TRBD1. Unmatched junction bases numbered 9, after V lost 4 bases and J lost 6 bases. From germline, CDR1 is SGHTS and CDR2 YDEGEE. The length of the CDR3 is 14 residues. The CDR3 DNA sequence: TGTGCCAGCAGCGCCAGGGGGGGGCAGGCTGAAGCTTTCTTT. It codes for CASSARGGQAEAFF.

The chain carries TRBV5-1 and TRBJ2-7, with TRBD1 as a possible D gene (6 bases). This CDR3 spans 14 amino acids. Germline V gene lookup returns CDR1 SGHRS and CDR2 YFSETQ. Trimming left V 4 bases short and J 1 base short, with 12 bases between. CDR3 sequence reads: CASSLGTPSYEQYF. The CDR3 nucleotides read TGCGCCAGCAGCCTCGGGACACCATCCTACGAGCAGTACTTC.

The J gene is TRBJ2-3, the V gene TRBV4-1; D uncertain. The CDR3 length is 13 residues. V was cut by 2 bases and J by 2 bases, with 5 bases left in between. Germline values: CDR1 MGHRA, CDR2 YSYEKL. This chain's CDR3 is CASSQLDTDTQYF. The CDR3 DNA reads as TGCGCCAGCAGCCAACTCGACACAGATACGCAGTATTTT.

Comment on this clone: The junction departs from germline at one end; a sequencing error may be responsible. V gene TRBV6-1 combines with J gene TRBJ1-5; 8 bases line up with TRBD1. Germline V CDR1 and CDR2: MNHNS, SASEGT. The CDR3 covers 13 residues. The chain's CDR3 is CASLAGGKQPQHF. The CDR3 region has the DNA TGTGCCAGTTTAGCAGGGGGCAAACAGCCCCAGCATTTT.

The rearrangement joins TRBV6-4 to TRBJ2-3; D is ambiguous. The germline V gene encodes CDR1 MRHNA and CDR2 SNTAGT. CDR3 size: 13 residues. V lost 6 bases, J lost 0 bases, and 7 bases lay in between. CDR3 in amino acids: CASRHTSTDTQYF. The DNA for the CDR3 is TGTGCCAGCAGACATACTAGCACAGATACGCAGTATTTT.

The chain is built from TRBV30 and TRBJ1-3; a weak D match, TRBD1 (6 bases). CDR1 and CDR2 from the germline V gene are GTSNPN and SVGIG (reference sequence). The CDR3 covers 16 residues. V lost 3 bases to trimming and J lost 2 bases, with 17 bases between them. CDR3 in DNA: TGTGCCTGGAGCCAACAGGGAGTTTTCGCTGGAAACACCATATATTTT. It translates to CAWSQQGVFAGNTIYF.

The V and J genes are TRBV18 and TRBJ2-7; D remains ambiguous. In germline, CDR1 is KGHSH, CDR2 LQKENI. The V end was cut by 2 bases, the J end by 5 bases, with 7 bases between. The CDR3 has 12 amino acids. CDR3 sequence reads: CASSPVGNEQYF. The CDR3 DNA follows: TGTGCCAGCTCACCAGTCGGAAACGAGCAGTACTTC.

The V call is TRBV5-1, the J call TRBJ1-1; 9 bases line up with TRBD1. The CDR3 length is 14 residues. The junction had 1 base not matched to a gene; V was cut back by 0 bases and J by 4 bases. CDR1 is SGHRS and CDR2 is YFSETQ in the germline V gene. CDR3 region: CASSLDRGLTEAFF. CDR3 DNA sequence: TGCGCCAGCAGCTTGGACAGGGGGCTCACTGAAGCTTTCTTT.

This chain connects TRBV5-4 to TRBJ2-7; 7 nucleotides align to TRBD1. Germline V CDR1 and CDR2: SGHNT, YYREEE (reference sequence). J gave up 4 bases and V 4 bases, and 8 bases lay outside the gene matches. This CDR3 comprises 14 residues. The CDR3 bases are TGTGCCAGCAGCCCGGGACAGAATAGGTACGAGCAGTACTTC. Translating gives CASSPGQNRYEQYF.

This clone was seen more than once but under ten times. The V call is TRBV27, the J call TRBJ1-1; D remains ambiguous. Trimming took off 4 bases at V and 5 bases at J, with 8 bases between the two ends. Germline assignment: CDR1 MNHEY and CDR2 SMNVEV (reference sequence). The CDR3 is made up of 12 amino acids. For the CDR3, the DNA is TGTGCCAGCAGTTCCCTGGGGACTGAAGCTTTCTTT. The encoded protein is CASSSLGTEAFF.

This chain uses TRBV29-1 with TRBJ1-4; D might be TRBD1 (5 bases). CDR1 is SQVTM, CDR2 ANQGSEA, per germline. The length of the CDR3 is 14 residues. The V and J ends lost 5 bases and 2 bases respectively, with 12 bases between them. The CDR3 here is CSVTGVGTNEKLFF. The CDR3 coding sequence is TGCAGCGTTACGGGGGTCGGGACTAATGAAAAACTGTTTTTT.

This clone was recorded only once. The chain links TRBV6-5 to TRBJ1-1; 11 nucleotides match TRBD1. Unmatched junction bases numbered 3, after V lost 4 bases and J lost 5 bases. From germline, CDR1 is MNHEY and CDR2 SVGAGI. This CDR3 has 14 residues. In nucleotides, the CDR3 is TGTGCCAGCAGTTCCGGGACAGGGGGTACTGAAGCTTTCTTT. Translating it yields CASSSGTGGTEAFF.